This TCR beta chain was sequenced for a study of shared clonotypes between healthy human individuals. Assay used: immunoSEQ multiplex PCR; TCRdb lists only in-frame clones, some missing. The table has around 700,000 clones, about 80% seen once. This clone was recorded a few times. V lost 5 bases, J lost 2 bases, and 4 bases stayed unmatched. Per the germline V gene, CDR1 is MDHEN and CDR2 is SYDVKM. There are 15 residues in the CDR3. This chain uses TRBV28 with TRBJ2-2; 8 bases are a match to TRBD1. The sample was memory CD4+ T cells sorted from blood. Described subset: CD45RA-negative fraction. This clonotype was sampled from a woman in her twenties or thirties in good health. The CDR3 region has the DNA TGTGCCAGCAGTCGAGGACAGGGTAACACCGGGGAGCTGTTTTTT. Translation gives CASSRGQGNTGELFF.